The T cell receptor beta chain under discussion was sequenced for a study of Tregs in tolerant kidney transplant recipients. Concerning this clone itself: Its antigen remains unknown.

V gave up 0 bases and J gave up 2 bases; unmatched junction bases: 10. CDR3 length: 17 amino acids. Per the germline V gene, CDR1 is MNHNS and CDR2 is SASEGT. General observations from the study: Expanding Tregs on activated donor B cells appeared to best identify donor-specific TCRbeta clones.

Data came from immunoSEQ multiplex PCR; TCRdb stores just in-frame clones and leaves some out. The data hold tens of thousands of clones, with roughly nine tenths observed a single time. The TCR originated in a human donor who received a combined kidney and bone marrow transplant. This chain joins TRBV6-1 and TRBJ2-7, with 7 nucleotides matching TRBD2. The material sequenced was CD4+ T cells from blood, taken before the transplant. CDR3 DNA sequence: TGTGCCAGCAGTGAAGCGCCGGGGGGTGTCGAACCCTACGAGCAGTACTTC. Its translation is CASSEAPGGVEPYEQYF.